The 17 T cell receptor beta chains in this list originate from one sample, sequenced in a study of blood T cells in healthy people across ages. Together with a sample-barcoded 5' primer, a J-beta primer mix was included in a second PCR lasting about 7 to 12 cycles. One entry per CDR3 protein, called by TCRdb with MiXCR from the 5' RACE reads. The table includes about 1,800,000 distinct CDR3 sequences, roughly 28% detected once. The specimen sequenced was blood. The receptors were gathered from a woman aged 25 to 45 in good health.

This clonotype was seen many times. CDR3 sequence: CSASAHGTAETQYF. DNA of the CDR3: TGCAGTGCTAGCGCACATGGGACAGCGGAGACCCAGTACTTC. J is TRBJ2-5 and V is TRBV20-1; TRBD1 matches at 7 bases. CDR1 is DFQATT and CDR2 is SNEGSKA in the germline V gene (reference sequence). The CDR3 length is 14 residues. V lost 3 bases, J lost 5 bases, and 9 bases stayed unmatched.

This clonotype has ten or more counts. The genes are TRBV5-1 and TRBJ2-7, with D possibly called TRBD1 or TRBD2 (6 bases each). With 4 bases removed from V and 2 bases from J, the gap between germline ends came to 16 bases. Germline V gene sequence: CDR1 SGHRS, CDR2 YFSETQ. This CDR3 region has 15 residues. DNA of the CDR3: TGCGCCAGCAGCACGATCGGGGGCGCGACCTACGAGCAGTACTTC. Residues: CASSTIGGATYEQYF.

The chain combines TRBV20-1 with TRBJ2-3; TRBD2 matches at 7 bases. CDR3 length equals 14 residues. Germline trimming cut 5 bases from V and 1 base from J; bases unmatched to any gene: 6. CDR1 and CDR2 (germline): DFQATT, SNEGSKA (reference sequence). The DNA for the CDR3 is TGCAGTGCTTACCGACTAGCACGCACAGATACGCAGTATTTT. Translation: CSAYRLARTDTQYF.

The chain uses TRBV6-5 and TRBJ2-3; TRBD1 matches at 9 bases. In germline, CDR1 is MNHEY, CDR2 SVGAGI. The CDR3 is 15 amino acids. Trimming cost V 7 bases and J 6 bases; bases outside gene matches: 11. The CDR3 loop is CASKRDRASLDTQYF. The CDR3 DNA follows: TGTGCCAGCAAAAGGGACAGGGCGTCATTGGATACGCAGTATTTT.

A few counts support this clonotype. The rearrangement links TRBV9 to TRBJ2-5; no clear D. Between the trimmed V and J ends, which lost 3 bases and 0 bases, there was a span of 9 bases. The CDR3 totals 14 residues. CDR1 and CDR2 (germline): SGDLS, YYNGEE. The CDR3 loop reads CASSAQTYQETQYF. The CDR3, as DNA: TGTGCCAGCAGCGCGCAGACATACCAAGAGACCCAGTACTTC.

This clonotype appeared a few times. The CDR3 here is CASSLQGATTGELFF. The CDR3 DNA sequence: TGTGCCAGCTCACTCCAGGGGGCGACCACCGGGGAGCTGTTTTTT. The V gene is TRBV18, the J gene TRBJ2-2; the match to TRBD1 covers 8 bases. The CDR3 is 15 residues long. V lost 4 bases to trimming and J lost 4 bases; unmatched junction nucleotides: 5. CDR1 and CDR2 from the germline V gene are KGHSH and LQKENI.

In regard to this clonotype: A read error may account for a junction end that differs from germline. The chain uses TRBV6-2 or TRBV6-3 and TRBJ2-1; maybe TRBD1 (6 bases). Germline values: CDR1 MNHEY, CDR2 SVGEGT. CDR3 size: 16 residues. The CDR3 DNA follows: TGTACCAGCAGTCCCTCAGTGGGGGCCCCCTACAATGAGCAGTTCTTC. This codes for CTSSPSVGAPYNEQFF.

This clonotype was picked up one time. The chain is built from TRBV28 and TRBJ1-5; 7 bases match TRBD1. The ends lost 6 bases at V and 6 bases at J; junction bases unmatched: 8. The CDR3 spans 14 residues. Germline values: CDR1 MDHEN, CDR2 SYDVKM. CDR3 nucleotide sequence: TGTGCCAGCAGGAGGGGGGAGGGGGCTCAGCCCCAGCATTTT. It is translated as CASRRGEGAQPQHF.

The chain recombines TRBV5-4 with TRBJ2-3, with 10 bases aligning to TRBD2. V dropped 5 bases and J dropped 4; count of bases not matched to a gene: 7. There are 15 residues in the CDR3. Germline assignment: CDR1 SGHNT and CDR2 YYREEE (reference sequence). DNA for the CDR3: TGTGCCAGCAGGGATTCTGGACTAGCGGCAGATACGCAGTATTTT. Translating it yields CASRDSGLAADTQYF.

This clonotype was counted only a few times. CDR3 protein: CAWSPGEKLFF. The CDR3 DNA is TGTGCCTGGAGTCCAGGGGAAAAACTGTTTTTT. The V and J genes are TRBV30 and TRBJ1-4, with a possible D match to TRBD1 (5 bases). The germline V and J ends were trimmed by 2 bases and 8 bases, with 6 bases remaining between them. The CDR3 has 11 residues. In germline, CDR1 is GTSNPN, CDR2 SVGIG (reference sequence).

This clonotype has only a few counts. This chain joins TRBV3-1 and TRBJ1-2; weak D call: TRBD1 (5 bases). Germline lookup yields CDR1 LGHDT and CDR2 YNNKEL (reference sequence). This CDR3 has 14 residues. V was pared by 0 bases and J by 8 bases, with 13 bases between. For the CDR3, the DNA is TGTGCCAGCAGCCAAGATCAGGGACTGTGGGGCTACACCTTC. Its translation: CASSQDQGLWGYTF.

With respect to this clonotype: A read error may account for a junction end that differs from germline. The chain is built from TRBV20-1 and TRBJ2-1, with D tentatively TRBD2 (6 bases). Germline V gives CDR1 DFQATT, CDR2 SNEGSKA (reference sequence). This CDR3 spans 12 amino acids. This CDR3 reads CSASGRINGQFF. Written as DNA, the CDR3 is TGCAGTGCCAGCGGGCGCATCAATGGGCAGTTCTTC.

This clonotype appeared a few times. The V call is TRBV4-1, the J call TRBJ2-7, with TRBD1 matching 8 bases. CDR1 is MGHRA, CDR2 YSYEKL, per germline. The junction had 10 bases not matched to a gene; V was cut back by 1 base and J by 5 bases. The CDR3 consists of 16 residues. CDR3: CASSQVPGQGPDEQYF. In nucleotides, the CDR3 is TGCGCCAGCAGCCAAGTTCCCGGACAGGGACCGGACGAGCAGTACTTC.

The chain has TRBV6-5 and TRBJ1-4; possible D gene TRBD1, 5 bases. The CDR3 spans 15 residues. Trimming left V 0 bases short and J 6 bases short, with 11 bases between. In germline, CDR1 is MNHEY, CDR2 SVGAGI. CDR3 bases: TGTGCCAGCAGTTACTCATCAAGGGACTATGAAAAACTGTTTTTT. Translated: CASSYSSRDYEKLFF.

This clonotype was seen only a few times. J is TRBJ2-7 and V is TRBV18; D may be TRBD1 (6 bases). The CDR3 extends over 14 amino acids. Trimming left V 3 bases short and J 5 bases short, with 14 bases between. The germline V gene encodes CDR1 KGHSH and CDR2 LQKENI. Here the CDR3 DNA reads TGTGCCAGCTCACCGCGACAGGCTTGGAACGAGCAGTACTTC. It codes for CASSPRQAWNEQYF.

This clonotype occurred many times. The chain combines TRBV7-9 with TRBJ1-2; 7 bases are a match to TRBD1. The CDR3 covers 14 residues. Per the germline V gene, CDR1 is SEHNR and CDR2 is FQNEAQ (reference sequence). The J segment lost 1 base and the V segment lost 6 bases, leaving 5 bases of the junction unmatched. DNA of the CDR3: TGTGCCAGCAGGCGGACAGGAATTAACTATGGCTACACCTTC. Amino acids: CASRRTGINYGYTF.

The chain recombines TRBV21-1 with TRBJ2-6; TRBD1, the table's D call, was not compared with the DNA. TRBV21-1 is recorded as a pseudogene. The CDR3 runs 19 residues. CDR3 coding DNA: TGTGCCAGCAGCAAATGGAGCAGGGGGGCTTACTCTGGGGCCAACGTCCTGACTTTC. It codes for CASSKWSRGAYSGANVLTF.